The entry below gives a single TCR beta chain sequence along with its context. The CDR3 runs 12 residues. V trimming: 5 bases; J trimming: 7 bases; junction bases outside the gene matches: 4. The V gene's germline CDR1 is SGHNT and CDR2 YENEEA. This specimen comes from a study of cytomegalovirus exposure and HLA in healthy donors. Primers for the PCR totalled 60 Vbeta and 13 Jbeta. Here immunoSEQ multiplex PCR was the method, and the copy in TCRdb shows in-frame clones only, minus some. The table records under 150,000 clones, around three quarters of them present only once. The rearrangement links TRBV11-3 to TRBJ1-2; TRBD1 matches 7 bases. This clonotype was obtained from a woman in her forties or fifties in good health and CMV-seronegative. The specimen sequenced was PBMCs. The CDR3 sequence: CASSPTGFGYTF. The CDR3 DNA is TGTGCCAGCAGCCCGACAGGGTTTGGCTACACCTTC.